The next 17 T cell receptor beta chains were all read from a single sample in a study of vaccination and CD4 T cells after COVID-19. TCRdb reprocessed the PCR reads with MiXCR, giving one entry per CDR3 protein. The data contain 20,000 to 30,000 distinct CDR3 sequences, around 50% of them seen just once; the ten biggest clones take up 0.85% to 1.2%. Here the sequenced sample was CD4+ T cells from blood, taken before SARS-CoV-2 vaccination. The receptors derive from a human donor who had recovered from COVID-19.

This sequence joins TRBV7-6 and TRBJ1-1, with TRBD1 identical over 10 bases. The CDR3 is 15 amino acids. Germline lookup yields CDR1 SGHVS and CDR2 FNYEAQ. V lost 4 bases and J lost 1; bases outside the gene matches: 3. CDR3 sequence: CASSSRQGANTEAFF. CDR3 DNA sequence: TGTGCCAGCAGCTCTCGACAGGGGGCGAACACTGAAGCTTTCTTT.

V gene TRBV28 combines with J gene TRBJ2-7; D tentatively fits TRBD1 or TRBD2 (5 bases each). Germline CDR1 MDHEN, CDR2 SYDVKM. CDR3 size: 15 residues. V was clipped by 6 bases and J by 3 bases, with 18 bases between them. CDR3 residues: CASSDSGTADYEQYF. In DNA, the CDR3 is TGTGCCAGCAGCGACTCCGGGACGGCGGACTACGAGCAGTACTTC.

This chain joins TRBV7-2 and TRBJ2-7, with a tentative D call TRBD2 (5 bases). In germline, CDR1 is SGHTA, CDR2 FQGNSA. The ends were cut back, 4 bases at V and 7 bases at J, with 23 bases in the middle. The CDR3 spans 16 residues. The CDR3: CASSSRGPTAVGEQYF. The CDR3, as DNA: TGTGCCAGCAGCTCCCGGGGTCCGACTGCGGTTGGAGAGCAGTACTTC.

This clonotype was observed a few times. The chain is built from TRBV20-1 and TRBJ2-7, with 7 nucleotides matching TRBD2. Germline CDR1 is DFQATT and CDR2 is SNEGSKA (reference sequence). The CDR3 runs to 14 residues. Trimming cost V 6 bases and J 2 bases; bases outside gene matches: 10. CDR3 sequence: CSAGREGPAYEQYF. In nucleotides, the CDR3 is TGCAGTGCGGGCAGGGAGGGTCCTGCCTACGAGCAGTACTTC.

This chain links TRBV20-1 with TRBJ2-1; no reliable D call. The CDR3 is 13 residues long. Germline V lookup: CDR1 DFQATT, CDR2 SNEGSKA (reference sequence). Trimming left V 1 base short and J 8 bases short, with 12 bases between. This CDR3 reads CSARVPPLDEQFF. The CDR3 DNA reads TGCAGTGCTAGAGTTCCCCCGTTAGATGAGCAGTTCTTC.

This sequence joins TRBV19 and TRBJ2-3; 9 bases line up with TRBD2. The junction had 4 bases not matched to a gene; V was cut back by 7 bases and J by 5 bases. The CDR3 has 13 residues. The germline V gene encodes CDR1 LNHDA and CDR2 SQIVND (reference sequence). The CDR3 protein is CASKTSGRDTQYF. The CDR3 DNA reads as TGTGCCAGTAAGACTAGCGGAAGAGATACGCAGTATTTT.

The chain recombines TRBV19 with TRBJ1-1, with TRBD1 matching over 7 bases. V trimming: 0 bases; J trimming: 1 base; junction bases outside the gene matches: 14. The germline gives CDR1 LNHDA, CDR2 SQIVND (reference sequence). The CDR3 runs to 19 residues. The CDR3 loop reads CASSIDFRDRRRGNTEAFF. As DNA, the CDR3 is TGTGCCAGTAGTATAGATTTCCGGGACAGACGGCGAGGGAACACTGAAGCTTTCTTT.

There are a few counts of this clonotype. The gene calls are TRBV15 and TRBJ1-1; D possibly corresponds to TRBD1 (5 bases). Germline V gene data show CDR1 as LNHNV and CDR2 as YYDKDF (reference sequence). The CDR3 is 18 amino acids. Between the trimmed V and J ends, which lost 1 base and 1 base, there was a span of 19 bases. CDR3: CATSRAPALRDQNTEAFF. CDR3 in DNA: TGTGCCACCAGCAGAGCCCCAGCCCTCCGGGACCAGAACACTGAAGCTTTCTTT.

The chain recombines TRBV11-3 with TRBJ2-5; a possible D gene is TRBD1 (5 bases). Trimming removed 3 bases at V and 5 bases at J, with 16 bases between. This CDR3 contains 15 residues. Germline CDR1 and CDR2: SGHNT and YENEEA. The CDR3 DNA follows: TGTGCCAGCAGCTTCAGGGATGGAGAACGGGAGACCCAGTACTTC. This codes for CASSFRDGERETQYF.

This clonotype was counted only a few times. The gene calls are TRBV11-2 and TRBJ2-7, with TRBD2 matching 8 bases. The germline CDR1 and CDR2 sequences are SGHAT and FQNNGV. The CDR3 extends over 16 amino acids. The V gene end was trimmed by 0 bases and the J gene end by 5 bases; junction bases not matched to a gene: 9. CDR3 in amino acids: CASSLEGVGTRNEQYF. The CDR3 DNA follows: TGTGCCAGCAGCTTAGAAGGGGTCGGGACTAGAAACGAGCAGTACTTC.

DNA of the CDR3: TGTGCCAGCAGCTTAGCGACCGGGAGGCTAGTCTACGAGCAGTACTTC. Its translation is CASSLATGRLVYEQYF. The chain is built from TRBV7-8 and TRBJ2-7, with TRBD2 matching over 7 bases. V shed 0 bases and J 3 bases; nucleotides not matched to a gene: 8. CDR3 length equals 16 residues. Germline V gene data show CDR1 as SGHVS and CDR2 as FQNEAQ.

The rearrangement uses TRBV7-8 and TRBJ2-7, with TRBD1 matching over 8 bases. In germline, CDR1 is SGHVS, CDR2 FQNEAQ. The ends lost 6 bases at V and 5 bases at J; junction bases unmatched: 9. The CDR3 covers 14 residues. In nucleotides, the CDR3 is TGTGCCAGCAGTGTCGACAGGGGTGGAGACGAGCAGTACTTC. Amino acid sequence: CASSVDRGGDEQYF.

The CDR3 is CASVGRGKTGANVLTF. CDR3 nucleotide sequence: TGTGCCAGCGTCGGGAGGGGGAAGACGGGGGCCAACGTCCTGACTTTC. The V gene is TRBV6-2 or TRBV6-3, the J gene TRBJ2-6, with TRBD2 matching over 8 bases. The trim removed 8 bases at V and 4 bases at J, leaving 10 bases unmatched. Germline CDR1 is MNHEY and CDR2 is SVGEGT. The CDR3 totals 16 residues.

The genes are TRBV6-1 and TRBJ2-3; 8 nucleotides match TRBD1. J was trimmed by 4 bases and V by 8 bases; bases with no gene match: 5. CDR1 MNHNS and CDR2 SASEGT come from the germline V gene. The CDR3 is made up of 13 amino acids. Here the CDR3 reads CASGDRGADTQYF. In DNA, the CDR3 is TGTGCCAGCGGCGACAGGGGTGCAGATACGCAGTATTTT.

The chain combines TRBV30 with TRBJ2-6; D remains unclear. Germline CDR1 GTSNPN, CDR2 SVGIG (reference sequence). V was shortened by 3 bases and J by 0 bases, with 9 bases between the two germline ends. The CDR3 sequence is 15 residues long. CDR3 sequence reads: CAWSRVASGANVLTF. CDR3 nucleotides: TGTGCCTGGAGCAGAGTTGCCTCTGGGGCCAACGTCCTGACTTTC.

This clonotype appeared a few times. The CDR3, as DNA: TGTGCCAGCATTCTCCAGGACCGCACCGGGGAGCTGTTTTTT. This translates into CASILQDRTGELFF. The chain has TRBV6-1 and TRBJ2-2; unclear D gene. This CDR3 spans 14 amino acids. V was cut by 7 bases and J by 4 bases, with 13 bases left in between. Looked up from germline, CDR1 is MNHNS and CDR2 is SASEGT.

This chain connects TRBV6-1 to TRBJ2-7, with TRBD2 matching over 13 bases. V was pared by 10 bases and J by 4 bases, with 4 bases of the junction left unmatched. The CDR3 has 13 residues. Per the germline V gene, CDR1 is MNHNS and CDR2 is SASEGT. The DNA for the CDR3 is TGTGCCACGGGGACTAGCGGGATATACGAGCAGTACTTC. This translates into CATGTSGIYEQYF.